One and the same sample provided the 21 T cell receptor beta chains below, sequenced in a study of shared clonotypes between healthy human individuals. Generated by immunoSEQ multiplex PCR, the TCRdb table keeps only in-frame clones and is missing some. Among some 2.1 million clones listed, around 95% were seen once. As defined, naive CD8 cells were CD45RO-negative and positively selected for CCR7, with terminally differentiated effector memory CD45RA+ cells excluded. Sequenced input: naive CD8+ T cells from PBMCs. The receptors come from a man younger than 35 in good health. Some clones in this sample may be carry-over from other donors' samples.

This clone came up once. This rearrangement joins TRBV9 to TRBJ2-1; 8 bases fit TRBD1. Germline V gene lookup returns CDR1 SGDLS and CDR2 YYNGEE. The junction had 7 bases not matched to a gene; V was cut back by 3 bases and J by 8 bases. The CDR3 is 14 residues long. Here the CDR3 reads CASSDDRGGYEQFF. In DNA, the CDR3 is TGTGCCAGCAGCGACGACAGGGGAGGATATGAGCAGTTCTTC.

The V and J genes are TRBV4-1 and TRBJ2-7, with 11 bases identical to TRBD2. This CDR3 contains 18 residues. In germline, CDR1 is MGHRA, CDR2 YSYEKL. Trimming removed 1 base from V and 2 bases from J; junction bases left unmatched: 10. The CDR3 coding sequence is TGCGCCAGCAGCCAAGTTACACTAGCGGGAGAGGACGCCTACGAGCAGTACTTC. Its protein is CASSQVTLAGEDAYEQYF.

The rearrangement joins TRBV5-1 to TRBJ2-7, with 7 positions matching TRBD2. Germline V gives CDR1 SGHRS, CDR2 YFSETQ. Trimming cost V 4 bases and J 7 bases; bases outside gene matches: 14. This CDR3 is 15 amino acids long. CDR3 amino acids: CASSPAVGGPGEQYF. The CDR3 DNA follows: TGCGCCAGCAGCCCCGCAGTGGGAGGGCCGGGGGAGCAGTACTTC.

The gene calls are TRBV11-2 and TRBJ2-7; D is unresolved. The CDR3 has 15 residues. Trimming shortened V by 5 bases and J by 1 base, and 15 bases separated the two germline ends. Germline lookup yields CDR1 SGHAT and CDR2 FQNNGV. CDR3 coding DNA: TGTGCCAGCAGCCCCGGTGAGGTCCCTTCCTACGAGCAGTACTTC. Protein product: CASSPGEVPSYEQYF.

Regarding this clone: Additional DNA sequences in this sample encode the identical CDR3. The chain links TRBV27 to TRBJ1-1; perhaps TRBD1 as D (5 bases). Per germline, CDR1 MNHEY and CDR2 SMNVEV (reference sequence). The CDR3 covers 13 residues. The V end lost 1 base, the J end lost 4 bases, and 7 bases lay between the germline ends. This CDR3 is CASSLYGGTEAFF. CDR3 nucleotides: TGTGCCAGCAGTTTATACGGGGGCACTGAAGCTTTCTTT.

V is TRBV5-5 and J is TRBJ1-1; the D is unclear. Between the trimmed V and J ends, which lost 1 base and 4 bases, there was a span of 8 bases. The CDR3 totals 13 residues. Germline CDR1 and CDR2: SGHKS and YYEKEE (reference sequence). The CDR3, as DNA: TGTGCCAGCAGCTTGCGGCAGGCCACTGAAGCTTTCTTT. It yields the protein CASSLRQATEAFF. The whole variable domain, filled in from reference TRBV5-5 and TRBJ1-1, reads DAGVTQSPTHLIKTRGQQVTLRCSPISGHKSVSWYQQVLGQGPQFIFQYYEKEERGRGNFPDRFSARQFPNYSSELNVNALLLGDSALYLCASSLRQATEAFFGQGTRLTVV.

The CDR3 DNA reads as TGTGCCAGCAGTGTCCCTGAGGACGAGCAGTACTTC. Amino acids: CASSVPEDEQYF. V gene TRBV6-1 combines with J gene TRBJ2-7; D not certain. Germline CDR1 is MNHNS and CDR2 is SASEGT. The CDR3 runs to 12 residues. V gave up 4 bases and J gave up 5 bases, with 9 bases separating them.

Only one count was recorded for this clone. The V call is TRBV7-9, the J call TRBJ2-7; D possibly corresponds to TRBD1 (5 bases). Germline V lookup: CDR1 SEHNR, CDR2 FQNEAQ (reference sequence). The CDR3 spans 12 residues. V was pared by 7 bases and J by 3 bases, with 10 bases between. CDR3 residues: CASTTEFYEQYF. The CDR3 DNA reads as TGTGCCAGCACGACAGAATTCTACGAGCAGTACTTC.

This clone has just one count. The chain uses TRBV13 and TRBJ2-1; no clear D gene. V was shortened by 3 bases and J by 3 bases, with 12 bases between the two germline ends. Germline CDR1 is PRHDT and CDR2 is FYEKMQ (reference sequence). CDR3 length: 15 amino acids. CDR3 loop: CASSFSQPSYNEQFF. CDR3 sequence (DNA): TGTGCCAGCAGCTTCTCCCAGCCGAGCTACAATGAGCAGTTCTTC. The full variable domain, its missing parts supplied by reference TRBV13 and TRBJ2-1, is AAGVIQSPRHLIKEKRETATLKCYPIPRHDTVYWYQQGPGQDPQFLISFYEKMQSDKGSIPDRFSAQQFSDYHSELNMSSLELGDSALYFCASSFSQPSYNEQFFGPGTRLTVL.

V is TRBV7-2 and J is TRBJ2-7; TRBD1 agrees at 7 bases. Germline V gene lookup returns CDR1 SGHTA and CDR2 FQGNSA. Unmatched junction bases numbered 10, after V lost 5 bases and J lost 0 bases. The CDR3 covers 16 residues. The CDR3: CASSPDRVGSSYEQYF. DNA of the CDR3: TGTGCCAGCAGCCCTGACAGGGTTGGGAGCTCCTACGAGCAGTACTTC.

Points on this clone: In the same sample, other DNA sequences code for this CDR3. The J gene is TRBJ2-7, the V gene TRBV5-6, with 8 bases matching TRBD2. The CDR3 is 14 amino acids. J gave up 3 bases and V 2 bases, and 4 bases lay outside the gene matches. Looked up from germline, CDR1 is SGHDT and CDR2 is YYEEEE. The CDR3 here is CASSFGTSDYEQYF. CDR3 nucleotides: TGTGCCAGCAGCTTCGGGACTAGTGACTACGAGCAGTACTTC.

The V gene is TRBV10-3, the J gene TRBJ2-3; TRBD2 matches 14 bases. The germline V gene encodes CDR1 ENHRY and CDR2 SYGVKD. The ends lost 4 bases at V and 6 bases at J; junction bases unmatched: 12. This CDR3 has 18 residues. In nucleotides, the CDR3 is TGTGCCATCAGTGGGGCCTTGACTAGCGGGAGGGCGGGTGATACGCAGTATTTT. It is translated as CAISGALTSGRAGDTQYF.

Of note for this clone: Different DNA sequences within this sample yield the same CDR3. V usage is TRBV28 and J usage is TRBJ2-1; D unresolved. Trimming removed 4 bases at V and 4 bases at J, with 8 bases between. Germline assignment: CDR1 MDHEN and CDR2 SYDVKM. This CDR3 region has 13 residues. The CDR3 sequence is CASSSTSYNEQFF. The CDR3 DNA reads TGTGCCAGCAGTTCGACCTCGTACAATGAGCAGTTCTTC.

This chain links TRBV5-5 with TRBJ1-4; 9 nucleotides line up with TRBD1. The trim removed 4 bases at V and 0 bases at J, leaving 10 bases unmatched. This CDR3 has 18 residues. Germline V gives CDR1 SGHKS, CDR2 YYEKEE (reference sequence). The CDR3 sequence: CASSHHRTGDATNEKLFF. The CDR3, as DNA: TGTGCCAGCAGCCACCACCGGACAGGGGACGCAACTAATGAAAAACTGTTTTTT.

The chain combines TRBV9 with TRBJ2-7, with D hard to call. This CDR3 is 15 amino acids long. Trimming took 0 bases from V and 2 from J, leaving 12 bases between them. Per germline, CDR1 SGDLS and CDR2 YYNGEE. CDR3 coding DNA: TGTGCCAGCAGCGTAGCCGCAGGCATAACCTACGAGCAGTACTTC. It specifies CASSVAAGITYEQYF.

This chain uses TRBV9 with TRBJ1-4; TRBD1 matches at 7 bases. The V and J ends lost 3 bases and 8 bases, in that order; junction bases with no gene match: 7. The germline V gene has CDR1 SGDLS and CDR2 YYNGEE. The CDR3 has 14 amino acids. The CDR3 DNA follows: TGTGCCAGCAGCGCGACAGGGAACAGGGAAAAACTGTTTTTT. It translates to CASSATGNREKLFF. Combining the CDR3 with reference TRBV9 and TRBJ1-4 gives the whole variable domain DSGVTQTPKHLITATGQRVTLRCSPRSGDLSVYWYQQSLDQGLQFLIQYYNGEERAKGNILERFSAQQFPDLHSELNLSSLELGDSALYFCASSATGNREKLFFGSGTQLSVL.

This rearrangement joins TRBV9 to TRBJ2-6; 9 nucleotides match TRBD2. The CDR3 runs to 17 residues. Germline loops: CDR1 SGDLS, CDR2 YYNGEE. With 4 bases clipped from V and 0 bases from J, the junction kept 5 bases outside the gene matches. The CDR3 loop reads CASSTRREGSGANVLTF. CDR3 coding DNA: TGTGCCAGCAGCACCCGGCGGGAGGGCTCTGGGGCCAACGTCCTGACTTTC.

This clone has just one count. The chain uses TRBV10-2 and TRBJ1-1; 8 bases align to TRBD1. From germline, CDR1 is WSHSY and CDR2 SAAADI. V dropped 5 bases and J dropped 6; count of bases not matched to a gene: 5. This CDR3 has 13 amino acids. This chain's CDR3 is CASSSGGRAEAFF. DNA of the CDR3: TGCGCCAGCAGTTCAGGGGGCAGGGCTGAAGCTTTCTTT.

This clone was recorded a few times. The chain recombines TRBV28 with TRBJ2-1; D perhaps matches TRBD2 (5 bases). This CDR3 contains 13 residues. The germline V gene has CDR1 MDHEN and CDR2 SYDVKM. V lost 6 bases and J 6 bases, leaving 12 bases between the germline ends. The CDR3, as DNA: TGTGCCAGCAGCATCGGGGTAGTCAATGAGCAGTTCTTC. It encodes CASSIGVVNEQFF.

This clone has just one count. J is TRBJ2-2 and V is TRBV18, with 11 bases fitting TRBD2. The CDR3 is made up of 18 amino acids. V was clipped by 3 bases and J by 4 bases; unmatched bases: 10. Germline CDR1 reads KGHSH; CDR2 reads LQKENI. The CDR3 DNA reads TGTGCCAGCTCACCCCCCCGACTAGCGGGAACCTTCACCGGGGAGCTGTTTTTT. It specifies CASSPPRLAGTFTGELFF.

V gene TRBV5-6 combines with J gene TRBJ2-1; weak D call: TRBD1 (7 bases). Per germline, CDR1 SGHDT and CDR2 YYEEEE. This CDR3 contains 14 residues. With 1 base removed from V and 4 bases from J, the gap between germline ends came to 9 bases. The CDR3, as DNA: TGTGCCAGCAGCTTGCAGGGGGGTTACAATGAGCAGTTCTTC. As protein: CASSLQGGYNEQFF.